This TCR beta chain was sequenced in a study of CD8 T cells in ankylosing spondylitis (dated 2017 in TCRdb). For context, the study as a whole: To find TCR variants linked to disease, the study profiled T cell receptor beta repertoires in ankylosing spondylitis patients and healthy donors. The full study cohort was made up of under 30 ankylosing spondylitis patients and about a hundred healthy donors. Peripheral blood samples were taken, and synovial fluid was additionally collected from ankylosing spondylitis patients.

Study-wide findings and limitations: The disease-linked clones were reported to be significantly enriched in matched synovial fluid samples from ankylosing spondylitis patients. Some of the motif variants had been reported before in the synovial fluid and blood of reactive arthritis patients, a finding that suggests common disease-initiation mechanisms. Blood from ankylosing spondylitis patients appeared to be characterized by a TCR beta motif composed of under ten highly homologous amino acid variants. A CD8+ phenotype was shown by the disease-linked clones, which were found at relatively low frequencies in peripheral blood.

The sequencer listed for this sample is Illumina HiSeq 2500. Quantitative 5'-RACE with molecular barcodes was the method used to prepare the TCR beta libraries. As for the original processing: A new computational method, built on a probabilistic model of VDJ rearrangement, was used to identify disease-linked TCR variants. The public reads were quality trimmed at Q25 with fastp and then assembled into clones with MiXCR by TCRdb, keeping productive beta chains. Rows are unified per CDR3 protein, each entry keeping the most common DNA and genes. TCRdb's processing, not the authors', yielded these V and J calls. A total of 250,000 to 400,000 distinct CDR3 sequences appear in this sample, 9.5% to 13% of them only once. The ten largest account for 8% to 9.5% of the sample. In its sample, this clonotype was seen a few times. Its antigen target is currently unknown. Base quality data are lacking; no much larger clone is found one base away.

V lost 5 bases and J lost 8 bases; the stretch between them is 18 bases long. CDR1 and CDR2 are read off the germline V gene as SGHVS and FQNEAQ. CDR3 length: 15 amino acids, cysteine to phenylalanine. The retained sequence is limited to the CDR3, 45 bases, with the frame set at the first base. This sequence originates from a female donor with ankylosing spondylitis or in good health (not recorded which). Sequencing was carried out using blood, either unsorted or a sorted T cell fraction (not recorded which). This sequence uses TRBV7-8 and TRBJ1-4, with no reliable assignment of the D segment. The CDR3 sequence is CASSPDLSEREKLFF. The base sequence is TGTGCCAGCAGCCCGGACCTCTCGGAGCGAGAAAAACTGTTTTTT.